These 9 T cell receptor beta chains originate from one sample sequenced in a study of blood T cell repertoires in COVID-19. Method: immunoSEQ multiplex PCR; TCRdb's copy keeps in-frame clones and lacks some. The table has some 42,000 clones, roughly 81% seen once. The sample comprised peripheral blood. The source is a woman aged 70-85 years with acute or convalescent COVID-19.

This clone has only one observation. This chain uses TRBV11-2 with TRBJ1-2; D is undetermined. This CDR3 is built from 12 residues. V was clipped by 1 base and J by 5 bases, with 5 bases between them. CDR1 is SGHAT and CDR2 is FQNNGV in the germline V gene. The CDR3 DNA is TGTGCCAGCAGCTTAGGAGGATATGGCTACACCTTC. It specifies CASSLGGYGYTF.

This chain connects TRBV1 to TRBJ2-2; no check of the table's D call, TRBD2, against the DNA was made. TRBV1 is shown as a pseudogene. The CDR3 extends over 14 amino acids. The DNA of the CDR3 is TGCACCCTCCGGGGGGGTCCGAACACCGGGGAGCTGTTTTTT. Translation: CTLRGGPNTGELFF.

The chain carries TRBV4-1 and TRBJ1-1; TRBD1 matches at 8 bases. This CDR3 has 15 residues. Germline-derived CDR1 and CDR2 are MGHRA and YSYEKL. Losses at the gene ends were 6 bases for V and 0 bases for J; bases not matched to a gene: 6. For the CDR3, the DNA is TGCGCCAGCAGTCAACGGACAGGGATGAACACTGAAGCTTTCTTT. Amino acids: CASSQRTGMNTEAFF.

The chain employs TRBV7-8 and TRBJ1-1, with 8 bases lining up with TRBD1. The CDR3 spans 14 residues. In germline, CDR1 is SGHVS, CDR2 FQNEAQ. V shed 0 bases, J shed 5 bases, and the junction held 2 bases outside the gene matches. CDR3 sequence (DNA): TGTGCCAGCAGCTTAGCGACAGGGGTAACTGAAGCTTTCTTT. As protein: CASSLATGVTEAFF.

This chain joins TRBV30 and TRBJ1-5; weak D call: TRBD1 (5 bases). This CDR3 has 14 residues. Germline V CDR1 and CDR2: GTSNPN, SVGIG (reference sequence). V lost 2 bases and J 2 bases, leaving 10 bases between the germline ends. CDR3 in amino acids: CAWSKDTGNQPQHF. The CDR3 DNA follows: TGTGCCTGGAGTAAGGACACGGGCAATCAGCCCCAGCATTTT.

The chain is built from TRBV19 and TRBJ1-1; the D gene is possibly TRBD1 (5 bases). The length of the CDR3 is 14 residues. CDR1 is LNHDA and CDR2 is SQIVND in the germline V gene (reference sequence). V lost 6 bases to trimming and J lost 6 bases, with 17 bases between them. This chain's CDR3 is CASSLGTTFPEAFF. The CDR3 DNA reads as TGTGCCAGTAGCCTCGGGACTACCTTCCCTGAAGCTTTCTTT. Together with reference TRBV19 and TRBJ1-1, the CDR3 gives the full variable domain: DGGITQSPKYLFRKEGQNVTLSCEQNLNHDAMYWYRQDPGQGLRLIYYSQIVNDFQKGDIAEGYSVSREKKESFPLTVTSAQKNPTAFYLCASSLGTTFPEAFFGQGTRLTVV.

V gene TRBV30 combines with J gene TRBJ2-3, with 11 bases that match TRBD2. Germline CDR1 reads GTSNPN; CDR2 reads SVGIG (reference sequence). The CDR3 consists of 15 residues. V dropped 3 bases and J dropped 1; count of bases not matched to a gene: 3. The chain's CDR3 is CAWRTSGVGTDTQYF. The CDR3 coding sequence is TGTGCCTGGAGGACTAGCGGGGTCGGCACAGATACGCAGTATTTT.

The chain is built from TRBV7-8 and TRBJ2-1; D uncertain. Trimming took off 3 bases at V and 2 bases at J, with 11 bases between the two ends. Germline assignment: CDR1 SGHVS and CDR2 FQNEAQ. This CDR3 spans 15 amino acids. In DNA form, the CDR3 reads TGTGCCAGCAGCTTCGGCAGGTGGACCTACAATGAGCAGTTCTTC. Protein product: CASSFGRWTYNEQFF.

The CDR3 region is CASSQLDRGDYGYTF. The CDR3 region has the DNA TGTGCCAGCAGCCAGCTGGACAGGGGAGACTATGGCTACACCTTC. The chain combines TRBV3-1 (or the pseudogene TRBV3-2) with TRBJ1-2; TRBD1 agrees at 9 bases. CDR1 is LGHDT, CDR2 YNNKEL, per germline (reference sequence). This CDR3 has 15 residues. The V segment lost 3 bases and the J segment 3 bases; nucleotides outside the gene matches: 5.